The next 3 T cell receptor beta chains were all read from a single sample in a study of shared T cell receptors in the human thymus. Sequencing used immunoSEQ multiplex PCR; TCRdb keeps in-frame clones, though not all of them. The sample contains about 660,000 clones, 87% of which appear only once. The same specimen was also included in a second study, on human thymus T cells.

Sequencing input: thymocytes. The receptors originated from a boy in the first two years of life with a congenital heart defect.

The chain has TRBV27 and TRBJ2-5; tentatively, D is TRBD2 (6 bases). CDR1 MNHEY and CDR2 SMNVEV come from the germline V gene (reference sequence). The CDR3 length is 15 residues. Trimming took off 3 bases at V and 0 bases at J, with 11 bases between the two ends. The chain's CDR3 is CASSLLASNQETQYF. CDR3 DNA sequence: TGTGCCAGCAGTTTGCTAGCGAGCAACCAAGAGACCCAGTACTTC.

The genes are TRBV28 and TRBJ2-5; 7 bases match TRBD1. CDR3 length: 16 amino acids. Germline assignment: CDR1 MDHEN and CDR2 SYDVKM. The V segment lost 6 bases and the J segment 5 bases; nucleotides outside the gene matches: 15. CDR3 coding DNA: TGTGCCAGCAGCTCCCCCGGACAGGTCGATGGGGAGACCCAGTACTTC. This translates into CASSSPGQVDGETQYF.

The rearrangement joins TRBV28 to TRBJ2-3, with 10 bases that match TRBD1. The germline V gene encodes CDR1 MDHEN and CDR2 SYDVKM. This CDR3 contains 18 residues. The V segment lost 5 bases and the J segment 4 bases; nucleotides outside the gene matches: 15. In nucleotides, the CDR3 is TGTGCCAGCAGTCCCCTCCTCCGGGACAGGGGAATCCCAGATACGCAGTATTTT. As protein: CASSPLLRDRGIPDTQYF.